These 10 T cell receptor beta chains originate from one sample sequenced in a study of B cell selection in AIRE deficiency. Regulatory T cells were sorted as CD4+CD25hiCD127low/negative. Some clones are missing from TCRdb's copy, which holds only in-frame ones; the method was immunoSEQ multiplex PCR. The sample lists around 18,000 clones; roughly 91% were seen once. The sample comprised CD4+CD25+ Tregs sorted from PBMCs. All receptors come from a human donor in good health.

In regard to this clone: An end of the junction does not agree with germline; a read error may underlie this. The gene calls are TRBV18 and TRBJ2-5; 9 bases are a match to TRBD1. The length of the CDR3 is 14 residues. Germline CDR1 and CDR2: KGHSH and LQKENI. The CDR3 coding sequence is TGTGCCAGCTCCCCACAGGGGGCAGGAGAGACCCAGTACTTC. Its translation is CASSPQGAGETQYF. The full variable domain, rest sourced from reference TRBV18 and TRBJ2-5, is NAGVMQNPRHLVRRRGQEARLRCSPMKGHSHVYWYRQLPEEGLKFMVYLQKENIIDESGMPKERFSAEFPKEGPSILRIQQVVRGDSAAYFCASSPQGAGETQYFGPGTRLLVL.

This clone was counted a few times. The chain links TRBV7-9 to TRBJ2-7; D not resolved. This CDR3 comprises 14 residues. Germline lookup yields CDR1 SEHNR and CDR2 FQNEAQ (reference sequence). Trimming stripped 1 base from V and 6 bases from J, with 13 bases between. CDR3 DNA sequence: TGTGCCAGCAGCTTAGGTTACCCTAGAATCGAGCAGTACTTC. Protein: CASSLGYPRIEQYF.

This rearrangement joins TRBV29-1 to TRBJ1-3, with D uncertain. CDR1 is SQVTM, CDR2 ANQGSEA, per germline. Trimming stripped 8 bases from V and 0 bases from J, with 14 bases between. The CDR3 spans 14 residues. The CDR3 DNA reads as TGCAGCTTCTTAGGAGGCAGCTCTGGAAACACCATATATTTT. Amino acid sequence: CSFLGGSSGNTIYF.

The rearrangement uses TRBV4-1 and TRBJ2-1; D might be TRBD1 or TRBD2, each matching 5 bases. This CDR3 region has 15 residues. V dropped 4 bases and J dropped 6 bases, with 16 bases sitting between them. The germline V gene encodes CDR1 MGHRA and CDR2 YSYEKL. The CDR3, as DNA: TGCGCCAGCAGCCTTGGGGGAAGGGTGGGCAATGAGCAGTTCTTC. It translates to CASSLGGRVGNEQFF.

This clone is a singleton in its sample. The rearrangement uses TRBV6-9 and TRBJ2-1; possibly TRBD1 for D (5 bases). The CDR3 sequence is 13 residues long. Germline CDR1 is MNHGY and CDR2 is SVAAGI. V was cut by 10 bases and J by 6 bases, with 16 bases left in between. CDR3 region: CATKTASVNEQFF. As DNA, the CDR3 is TGTGCCACCAAGACAGCGTCGGTCAATGAGCAGTTCTTC.

The J gene is TRBJ1-2, the V gene TRBV21-1. TRBV21-1 is given as a pseudogene. The CDR3 has 14 residues. Here the CDR3 reads CASSKENGKVGYTF. Written as DNA, the CDR3 is TGTGCCAGCAGCAAAGAAAACGGGAAAGTCGGCTACACCTTC.

The chain is built from TRBV18 and TRBJ2-1, with 9 bases fitting TRBD2. The V gene end was trimmed by 5 bases and the J gene end by 8 bases; junction bases not matched to a gene: 4. Germline V gene sequence: CDR1 KGHSH, CDR2 LQKENI. The CDR3 has 13 residues. DNA of the CDR3: TGTGCCAGCTCAATACGACTAGCGGATGAGCAGTTCTTC. Its translation: CASSIRLADEQFF.

The J gene is TRBJ1-1, the V gene TRBV2; D perhaps matches TRBD1 (6 bases). V lost 8 bases, J lost 3 bases, and 25 bases lay in between. The CDR3 loop spans 17 amino acids. Looked up from germline, CDR1 is SNHLY and CDR2 is FYNNEI. The CDR3, as DNA: TGTGCCAGCGAACGCCCAGGACAGCCTCGGGGGCACACTGAAGCTTTCTTT. Translating it yields CASERPGQPRGHTEAFF. The full variable domain, completed using reference TRBV2 and TRBJ1-1, is EPEVTQTPSHQVTQMGQEVILRCVPISNHLYFYWYRQILGQKVEFLVSFYNNEISEKSEIFDDQFSVERPDGSNFTLKIRSTKLEDSAMYFCASERPGQPRGHTEAFFGQGTRLTVV.

This clone was recorded only once. This sequence joins TRBV5-5 and TRBJ1-6; 7 positions agree with TRBD1. The CDR3 sequence is 17 residues long. Germline V gene data show CDR1 as SGHKS and CDR2 as YYEKEE (reference sequence). The J segment lost 0 bases and the V segment lost 0 bases, leaving 3 bases of the junction unmatched. In nucleotides, the CDR3 is TGTGCCAGCAGCTTGGGGGCAGGGGGCTCCTATAATTCACCCCTCCACTTT. It translates to CASSLGAGGSYNSPLHF.

The rearrangement joins TRBV18 to TRBJ2-7; 9 bases agree with TRBD1. Germline trimming cut 6 bases from V and 6 bases from J; bases unmatched to any gene: 12. CDR3 length: 15 amino acids. Germline-derived CDR1 and CDR2 are KGHSH and LQKENI. In DNA form, the CDR3 reads TGTGCCAGCTCGGATAACAGGGGGCGTCGGTCCGAGCAGTACTTC. Translation gives CASSDNRGRRSEQYF.